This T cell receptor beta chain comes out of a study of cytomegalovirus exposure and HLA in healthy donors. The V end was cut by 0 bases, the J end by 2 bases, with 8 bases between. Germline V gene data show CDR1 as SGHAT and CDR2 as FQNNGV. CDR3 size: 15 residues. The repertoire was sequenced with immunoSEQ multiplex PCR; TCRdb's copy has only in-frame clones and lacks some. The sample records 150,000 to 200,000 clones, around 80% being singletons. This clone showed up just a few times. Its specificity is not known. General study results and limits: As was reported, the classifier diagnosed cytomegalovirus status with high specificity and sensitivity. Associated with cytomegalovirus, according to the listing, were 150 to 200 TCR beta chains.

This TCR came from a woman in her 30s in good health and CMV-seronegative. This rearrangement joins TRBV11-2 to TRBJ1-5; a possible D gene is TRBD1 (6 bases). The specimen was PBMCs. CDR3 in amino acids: CASSLDPGGNQPQHF. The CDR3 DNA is TGTGCCAGCAGCTTAGACCCAGGGGGCAATCAGCCCCAGCATTTT.